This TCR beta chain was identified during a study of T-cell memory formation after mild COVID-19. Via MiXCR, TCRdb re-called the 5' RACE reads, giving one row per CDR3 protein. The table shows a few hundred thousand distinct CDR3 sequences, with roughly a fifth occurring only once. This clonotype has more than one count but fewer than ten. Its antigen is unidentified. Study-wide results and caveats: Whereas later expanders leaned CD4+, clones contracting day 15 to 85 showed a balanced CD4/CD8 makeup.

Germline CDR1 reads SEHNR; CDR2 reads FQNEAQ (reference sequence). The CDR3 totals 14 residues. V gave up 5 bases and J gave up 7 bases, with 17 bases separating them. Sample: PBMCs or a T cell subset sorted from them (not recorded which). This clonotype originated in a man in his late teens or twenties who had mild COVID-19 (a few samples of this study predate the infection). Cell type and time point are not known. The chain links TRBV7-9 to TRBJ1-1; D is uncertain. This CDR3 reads CASSPDLQVGEAFF. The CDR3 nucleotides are TGTGCCAGCAGCCCGGACCTCCAGGTTGGTGAAGCTTTCTTT. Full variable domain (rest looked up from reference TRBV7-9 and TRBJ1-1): DTGVSQNPRHKITKRGQNVTFRCDPISEHNRLYWYRQTLGQGPEFLTYFQNEAQLEKSRLLSDRFSAERPKGSFSTLEIQRTEQGDSAMYLCASSPDLQVGEAFFGQGTRLTVV.